The 25 T cell receptor beta chains below all came from one sample that was sequenced in a study of lymphopenia after photon versus proton radiotherapy. Generated by immunoSEQ multiplex PCR, the TCRdb table keeps only in-frame clones and is missing some. Here the sample spans 15,000 to 20,000 clones, more than 85% being singletons. This material consisted of peripheral blood, taken from a patient treated with proton-based radiotherapy. All receptors derive from an older woman with cholangiocarcinoma. Some clones in this sample may be carry-over from other donors' samples.

The chain employs TRBV29-1 and TRBJ2-5, with D perhaps TRBD1 (6 bases). Germline CDR1 and CDR2: SQVTM and ANQGSEA. This CDR3 comprises 14 residues. Trimming removed 1 base from V and 0 bases from J, with 9 bases in between. This chain's CDR3 is CSVEARGNQETQYF. The CDR3 DNA reads as TGCAGCGTTGAAGCTAGGGGGAACCAAGAGACCCAGTACTTC.

The chain combines TRBV19 with TRBJ2-7; the match to TRBD1 covers 10 bases. After removal of 7 bases from V and 0 bases from J, the junction contained 9 bases not matched to a gene. The germline CDR1 and CDR2 sequences are LNHDA and SQIVND (reference sequence). This CDR3 has 16 residues. CDR3 DNA: TGTGCCAGTACTCCGACAGGGGGCCTCAGCTCCTACGAGCAGTACTTC. This encodes CASTPTGGLSSYEQYF.

The chain combines TRBV25-1 with TRBJ2-2; possibly TRBD2 for D (5 bases). Per the germline V gene, CDR1 is MGHDK and CDR2 is SYGVNS. The CDR3 length is 14 residues. The germline V and J ends were trimmed by 3 bases and 3 bases, with 8 bases remaining between them. The CDR3 nucleotides read TGTGCCAGCAGTGAGAAGAGGGACACCGGGGAGCTGTTTTTT. Its protein is CASSEKRDTGELFF.

The chain combines TRBV4-1 with TRBJ2-4; no clear D. V was cut by 3 bases and J by 0 bases, with 15 bases left in between. Germline V lookup: CDR1 MGHRA, CDR2 YSYEKL. The CDR3 length is 17 residues. Here the CDR3 DNA reads TGCGCCAGCAGCCAGACCGGGCCTCATCTAGCCAAAAACATTCAGTACTTC. As protein: CASSQTGPHLAKNIQYF.

V is TRBV9 and J is TRBJ1-2; D possibly corresponds to TRBD1 (5 bases). The V gene's germline CDR1 is SGDLS and CDR2 YYNGEE. The CDR3 loop spans 15 amino acids. Trimming pared 4 bases from V and 0 bases from J, leaving 13 bases between. CDR3 protein: CASSSQGFANYGYTF. The CDR3, as DNA: TGTGCCAGCAGCTCCCAGGGATTTGCTAACTATGGCTACACCTTC. Looking up the rest from reference TRBV9 and TRBJ1-2 gives the full variable domain: DSGVTQTPKHLITATGQRVTLRCSPRSGDLSVYWYQQSLDQGLQFLIQYYNGEERAKGNILERFSAQQFPDLHSELNLSSLELGDSALYFCASSSQGFANYGYTFGSGTRLTVV.

The chain is built from TRBV2 and TRBJ2-1, with 10 bases aligning to TRBD2. Trimming removed 1 base from V and 9 bases from J; junction bases left unmatched: 6. Germline CDR1 reads SNHLY; CDR2 reads FYNNEI. This CDR3 contains 15 residues. CDR3 sequence: CASSEEAGGRSEQFF. The CDR3 DNA reads as TGTGCCAGCAGTGAAGAAGCGGGAGGGCGTAGTGAGCAGTTCTTC.

This rearrangement joins TRBV5-1 to TRBJ1-5; D is unresolved. Germline CDR1 SGHRS, CDR2 YFSETQ. Trimming took off 7 bases at V and 3 bases at J, with 11 bases between the two ends. CDR3 length: 13 residues. The CDR3 is CASCREPNQPQHF. As DNA, the CDR3 is TGCGCCAGCTGCCGGGAACCCAATCAGCCCCAGCATTTT.

V and J are TRBV7-9 and TRBJ2-1; TRBD2 is a possible D gene (5 bases). Per germline, CDR1 SEHNR and CDR2 FQNEAQ (reference sequence). The CDR3 length is 13 residues. The V end lost 3 bases, the J end lost 9 bases, and 12 bases lay between the germline ends. The CDR3 region is CASSFRPGGEQFF. CDR3 sequence (DNA): TGTGCCAGCAGCTTTCGACCCGGAGGTGAGCAGTTCTTC.

The chain links TRBV6-4 to TRBJ2-1, with 8 bases that match TRBD1. This CDR3 has 15 residues. The germline V gene has CDR1 MRHNA and CDR2 SNTAGT. With V trimmed by 4 bases and J by 3 bases, 5 bases remained unmatched. CDR3 nucleotide sequence: TGTGCCAGCAGTGGGGGGACAGGATTCTACAATGAGCAGTTCTTC. Amino acid sequence: CASSGGTGFYNEQFF.

CDR3 region: CASSPLPYEQYF. In DNA form, the CDR3 reads TGTGCCAGCTCACCACTTCCCTACGAGCAGTACTTC. The V gene is TRBV18, the J gene TRBJ2-7; D is unclear. The V end lost 1 base, the J end lost 2 bases, and 3 bases lay between the germline ends. Germline CDR1 and CDR2: KGHSH and LQKENI. The CDR3 covers 12 residues.

The chain employs TRBV2 and TRBJ1-1; D gene ambiguous. The CDR3 runs to 13 residues. Germline values: CDR1 SNHLY, CDR2 FYNNEI. Trimming pared 5 bases from V and 1 base from J, leaving 8 bases between. The CDR3 DNA sequence: TGTGCCAGCAGTAACCGGGAGAACACTGAAGCTTTCTTT. As protein: CASSNRENTEAFF.

The rearrangement links TRBV14 to TRBJ2-1; 8 nucleotides agree with TRBD2. Germline values: CDR1 SGHDN, CDR2 FVKESK. The CDR3 length is 15 residues. V shed 1 base and J 6 bases; nucleotides not matched to a gene: 5. The CDR3 DNA sequence: TGTGCCAGCAGCCAAGTTTCCCGGGGGGGCAATGAGCAGTTCTTC. Residues: CASSQVSRGGNEQFF.

The V gene is TRBV14, the J gene TRBJ2-3; unclear D gene. The ends were cut back, 2 bases at V and 3 bases at J, with 6 bases in the middle. This CDR3 spans 13 amino acids. Germline assignment: CDR1 SGHDN and CDR2 FVKESK. The DNA of the CDR3 is TGTGCCAGCAGCCAACAAGGGACAGATACGCAGTATTTT. Protein: CASSQQGTDTQYF. Full variable domain (missing parts from reference TRBV14 and TRBJ2-3): EAGVTQFPSHSVIEKGQTVTLRCDPISGHDNLYWYRRVMGKEIKFLLHFVKESKQDESGMPNNRFLAERTGGTYSTLKVQPAELEDSGVYFCASSQQGTDTQYFGPGTRLTVL.

This clone showed up just once. The chain is built from TRBV7-8 and TRBJ2-5, with D possibly called TRBD1 or TRBD2 (5 bases each). The J call could be wrong; TRBJ2-7 is a better fit for the DNA end. The CDR3 extends over 15 amino acids. Germline lookup yields CDR1 SGHVS and CDR2 FQNEAQ. CDR3 amino acids: CASSSDRDGSYEQYF. Written as DNA, the CDR3 is TGTGCCAGCAGCTCAGACCGGGACGGCTCCTACGAGCAGTACTTC.

This clone was observed once. J is TRBJ2-7 and V is TRBV11-3, with 10 bases aligning to TRBD2. The germline V gene has CDR1 SGHNT and CDR2 YENEEA. The CDR3 length is 15 residues. Germline trimming cut 1 base from V and 2 bases from J; bases unmatched to any gene: 2. The CDR3 here is CASSLGLAGAYEQYF. The CDR3 bases are TGTGCCAGCAGCTTAGGTCTAGCGGGAGCCTACGAGCAGTACTTC. The full variable domain, in which reference TRBV11-3 and TRBJ2-7 provide the parts outside the CDR3, is EAGVVQSPRYKIIEKKQPVAFWCNPISGHNTLYWYLQNLGQGPELLIRYENEEAVDDSQLPKDRFSAERLKGVDSTLKIQPAELGDSAVYLCASSLGLAGAYEQYFGPGTRLTVT.

V and J are TRBV19 and TRBJ2-5, with 8 bases that match TRBD2. After removal of 6 bases from V and 5 bases from J, the junction contained 8 bases not matched to a gene. Germline assignment: CDR1 LNHDA and CDR2 SQIVND (reference sequence). The CDR3 is 14 residues long. The CDR3: CASRPRGGPETQYF. In nucleotides, the CDR3 is TGTGCCAGTAGACCCCGCGGGGGGCCTGAGACCCAGTACTTC.

V and J are TRBV7-2 and TRBJ2-7, with TRBD1 matching 9 bases. Germline loops: CDR1 SGHTA, CDR2 FQGNSA. The CDR3 totals 14 residues. The ends lost 1 base at V and 5 bases at J; junction bases unmatched: 3. The CDR3 DNA reads TGTGCCAGCAGCTTAGTCGGGGACAGGGACGAGCAGTACTTC. Protein product: CASSLVGDRDEQYF.

CDR3 nucleotide sequence: TGCGCCAGTCGAGCTGGGATTAGCACAGATACGCAGTATTTT. Protein: CASRAGISTDTQYF. The rearrangement joins TRBV5-1 to TRBJ2-3, with D uncertain. This CDR3 contains 14 residues. Trimming stripped 8 bases from V and 0 bases from J, with 13 bases between. Germline-derived CDR1 and CDR2 are SGHRS and YFSETQ. The variable domain in full, completed from reference TRBV5-1 and TRBJ2-3, reads KAGVTQTPRYLIKTRGQQVTLSCSPISGHRSVSWYQQTPGQGLQFLFEYFSETQRNKGNFPGRFSGRQFSNSRSEMNVSTLELGDSALYLCASRAGISTDTQYFGPGTRLTVL.

The rearrangement joins TRBV18 to TRBJ2-3; D is uncertain. V lost 0 bases, J lost 4 bases, and 8 bases lay in between. Germline V lookup: CDR1 KGHSH, CDR2 LQKENI. This CDR3 has 14 residues. CDR3 region: CASSPPSVPDTQYF. The CDR3 bases are TGTGCCAGCTCACCACCTTCTGTCCCAGATACGCAGTATTTT.

This clone appeared a few times. The CDR3 loop is CANARKGEKLFF. The DNA of the CDR3 is TGTGCCAACGCGAGGAAGGGTGAAAAACTGTTTTTT. The genes are TRBV7-7 and TRBJ1-4; D not resolved. This CDR3 spans 12 amino acids. The germline CDR1 and CDR2 sequences are SSHAT and FNYEAQ (reference sequence). Deletions cut 10 bases from V and 7 bases from J, with 13 bases between.

The chain couples TRBV29-1 to TRBJ1-2; no definite D call. Germline assignment: CDR1 SQVTM and CDR2 ANQGSEA. V dropped 3 bases and J dropped 6 bases, with 11 bases sitting between them. This CDR3 contains 12 residues. In DNA form, the CDR3 reads TGCAGCGTTGACATAAGTAGTCATGGCTACACCTTC. As protein: CSVDISSHGYTF.

The CDR3: CASSSTRVHTEAFF. The CDR3 DNA reads TGTGCCAGCAGTAGTACGAGGGTGCACACTGAAGCTTTCTTT. This rearrangement joins TRBV7-3 to TRBJ1-1; D uncertain. Germline V lookup: CDR1 SGHTA, CDR2 FQGTGA. The V end lost 6 bases, the J end lost 3 bases, and 14 bases lay between the germline ends. CDR3 size: 14 residues. The variable domain in full, completed from reference TRBV7-3 and TRBJ1-1, reads GAGVSQTPSNKVTEKGKYVELRCDPISGHTALYWYRQSLGQGPEFLIYFQGTGAADDSGLPNDRFFAVRPEGSVSTLKIQRTERGDSAVYLCASSSTRVHTEAFFGQGTRLTVV.

This chain connects TRBV7-2 to TRBJ2-7; 8 nucleotides match TRBD1. This CDR3 region has 14 residues. The V gene's germline CDR1 is SGHTA and CDR2 FQGNSA. Trimming took 3 bases from V and 0 from J; bases not matched to a gene: 1. CDR3 in amino acids: CASSLGQDSYEQYF. The CDR3 DNA is TGTGCCAGCAGCTTGGGACAGGACTCCTACGAGCAGTACTTC.

The V gene is TRBV7-2, the J gene TRBJ2-3; 11 positions agree with TRBD2. After removal of 6 bases from V and 6 bases from J, the junction contained 2 bases not matched to a gene. This CDR3 has 13 residues. CDR1 is SGHTA and CDR2 is FQGNSA in the germline V gene. The CDR3 sequence is CASSSSGRDTQYF. CDR3 in DNA: TGTGCCAGCAGTTCTAGCGGGAGGGATACGCAGTATTTT.

The chain recombines TRBV2 with TRBJ1-4; D is unresolved. The V end lost 2 bases, the J end lost 0 bases, and 10 bases lay between the germline ends. The CDR3 is 16 residues long. The germline gives CDR1 SNHLY, CDR2 FYNNEI. The CDR3 reads CASSEMVLTTNEKLFF. The CDR3, as DNA: TGTGCCAGCAGTGAAATGGTTCTAACAACTAATGAAAAACTGTTTTTT.